The following is a T cell receptor (beta chain) sequence with its context. Compared with germline, one end of the junction differs, possibly owing to a read error. The data originate from a study of blood T cell repertoires in COVID-19. Germline V gene sequence: CDR1 SSHAT, CDR2 FNYEAQ (reference sequence). CDR3 length: 16 residues. Some clones are missing from TCRdb's copy, which holds only in-frame ones; the method was immunoSEQ multiplex PCR. Among over 300,000 clones listed, almost 90% were seen once. This chain uses TRBV7-7 with TRBJ2-1; 10 bases are a match to TRBD1. Sequences were obtained from peripheral blood. The clonotype comes from a man aged 18 to 30 with active or convalescent COVID-19. Written as DNA, the CDR3 is TGTGCTAGCAGCGCTTCGACAGGGGGCGCGTACAATGAGCAGTTCTTC. Translation: CASSASTGGAYNEQFF.